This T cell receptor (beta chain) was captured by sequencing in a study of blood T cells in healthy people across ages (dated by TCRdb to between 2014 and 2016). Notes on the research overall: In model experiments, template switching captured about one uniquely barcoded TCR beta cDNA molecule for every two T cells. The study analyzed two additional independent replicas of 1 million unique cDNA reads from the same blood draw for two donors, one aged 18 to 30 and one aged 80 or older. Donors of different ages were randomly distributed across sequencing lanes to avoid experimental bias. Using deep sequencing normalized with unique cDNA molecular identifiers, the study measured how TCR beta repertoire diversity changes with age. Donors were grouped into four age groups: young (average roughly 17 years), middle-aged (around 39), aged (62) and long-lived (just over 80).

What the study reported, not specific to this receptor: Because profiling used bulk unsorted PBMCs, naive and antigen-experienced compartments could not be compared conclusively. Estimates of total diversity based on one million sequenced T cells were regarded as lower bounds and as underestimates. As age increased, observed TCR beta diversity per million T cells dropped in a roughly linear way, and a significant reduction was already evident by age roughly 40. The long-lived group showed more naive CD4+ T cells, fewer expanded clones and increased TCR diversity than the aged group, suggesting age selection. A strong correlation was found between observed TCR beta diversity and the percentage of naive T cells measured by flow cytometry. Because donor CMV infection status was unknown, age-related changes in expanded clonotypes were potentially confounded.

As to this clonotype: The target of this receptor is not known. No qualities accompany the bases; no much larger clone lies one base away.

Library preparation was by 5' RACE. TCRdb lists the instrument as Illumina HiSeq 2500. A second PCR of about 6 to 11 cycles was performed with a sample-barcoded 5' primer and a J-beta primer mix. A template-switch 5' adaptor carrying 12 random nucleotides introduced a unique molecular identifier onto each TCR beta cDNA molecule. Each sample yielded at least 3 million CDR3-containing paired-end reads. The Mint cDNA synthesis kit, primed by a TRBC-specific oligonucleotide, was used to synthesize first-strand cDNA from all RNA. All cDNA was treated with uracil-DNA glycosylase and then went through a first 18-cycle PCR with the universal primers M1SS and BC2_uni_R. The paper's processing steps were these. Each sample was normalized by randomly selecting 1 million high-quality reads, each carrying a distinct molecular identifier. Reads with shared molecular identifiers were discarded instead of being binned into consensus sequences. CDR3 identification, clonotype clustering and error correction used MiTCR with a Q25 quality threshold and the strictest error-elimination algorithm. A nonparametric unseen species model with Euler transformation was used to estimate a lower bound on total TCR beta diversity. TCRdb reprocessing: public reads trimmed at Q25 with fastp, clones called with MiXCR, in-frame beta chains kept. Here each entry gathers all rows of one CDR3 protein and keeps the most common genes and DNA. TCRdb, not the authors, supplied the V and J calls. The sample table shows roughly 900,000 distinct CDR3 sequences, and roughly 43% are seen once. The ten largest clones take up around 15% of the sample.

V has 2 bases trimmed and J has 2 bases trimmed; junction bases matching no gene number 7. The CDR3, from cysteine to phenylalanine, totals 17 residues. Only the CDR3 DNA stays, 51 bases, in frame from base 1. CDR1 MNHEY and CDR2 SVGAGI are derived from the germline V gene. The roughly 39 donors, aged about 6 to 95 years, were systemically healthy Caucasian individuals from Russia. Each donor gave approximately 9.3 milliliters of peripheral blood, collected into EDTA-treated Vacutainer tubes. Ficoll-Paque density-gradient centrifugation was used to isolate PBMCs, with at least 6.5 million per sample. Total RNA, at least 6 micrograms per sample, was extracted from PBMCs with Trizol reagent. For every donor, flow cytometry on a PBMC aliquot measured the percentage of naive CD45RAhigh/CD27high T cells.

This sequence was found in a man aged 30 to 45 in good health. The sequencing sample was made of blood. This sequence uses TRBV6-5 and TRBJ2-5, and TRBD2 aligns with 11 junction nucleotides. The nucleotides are TGTGCCAGCAGTTACGGGGGGACTAGCGGAACTCAAGAGACCCAGTACTTC. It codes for CASSYGGTSGTQETQYF.